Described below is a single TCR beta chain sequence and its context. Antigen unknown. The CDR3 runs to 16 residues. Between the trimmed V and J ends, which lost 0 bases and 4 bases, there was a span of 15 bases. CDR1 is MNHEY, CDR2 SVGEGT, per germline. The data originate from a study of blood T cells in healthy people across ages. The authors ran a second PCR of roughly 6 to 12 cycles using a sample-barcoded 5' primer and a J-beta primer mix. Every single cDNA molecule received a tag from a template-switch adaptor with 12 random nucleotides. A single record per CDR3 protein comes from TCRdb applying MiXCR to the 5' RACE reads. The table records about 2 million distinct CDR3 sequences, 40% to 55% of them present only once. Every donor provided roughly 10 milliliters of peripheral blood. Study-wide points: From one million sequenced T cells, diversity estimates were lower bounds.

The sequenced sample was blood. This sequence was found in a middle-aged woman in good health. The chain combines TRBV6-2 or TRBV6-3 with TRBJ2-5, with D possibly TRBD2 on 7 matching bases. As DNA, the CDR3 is TGTGCCAGCAGTTACTCGAAAACAGGGAGGGGAGAGACCCAGTACTTC. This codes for CASSYSKTGRGETQYF.